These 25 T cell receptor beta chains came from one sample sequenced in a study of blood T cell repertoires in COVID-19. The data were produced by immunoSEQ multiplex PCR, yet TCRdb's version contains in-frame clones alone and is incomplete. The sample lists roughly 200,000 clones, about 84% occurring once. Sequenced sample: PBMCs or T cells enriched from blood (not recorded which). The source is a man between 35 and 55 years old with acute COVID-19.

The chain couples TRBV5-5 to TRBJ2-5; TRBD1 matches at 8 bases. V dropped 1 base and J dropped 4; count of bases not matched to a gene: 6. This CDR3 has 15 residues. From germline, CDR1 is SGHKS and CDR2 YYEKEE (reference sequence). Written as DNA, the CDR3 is TGTGCCAGCAGCTTGTGGCAGGGGGCGCGAGAGACCCAGTACTTC. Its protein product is CASSLWQGARETQYF.

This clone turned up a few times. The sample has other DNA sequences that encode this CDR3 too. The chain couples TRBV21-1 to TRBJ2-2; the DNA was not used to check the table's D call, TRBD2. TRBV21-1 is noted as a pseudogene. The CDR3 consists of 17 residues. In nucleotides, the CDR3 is TGTGCCAGCAGTCCGGGACTAGCGGGAGTGTATGACGGGGAGCTGTTTTTT. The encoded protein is CASSPGLAGVYDGELFF.

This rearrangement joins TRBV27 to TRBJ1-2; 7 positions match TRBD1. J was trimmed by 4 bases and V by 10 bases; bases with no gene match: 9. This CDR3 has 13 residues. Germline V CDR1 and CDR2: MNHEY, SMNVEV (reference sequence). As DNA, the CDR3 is TGTGCCATCTGCCGAGGGGGCGCCTATGGCTACACCTTC. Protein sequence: CAICRGGAYGYTF.

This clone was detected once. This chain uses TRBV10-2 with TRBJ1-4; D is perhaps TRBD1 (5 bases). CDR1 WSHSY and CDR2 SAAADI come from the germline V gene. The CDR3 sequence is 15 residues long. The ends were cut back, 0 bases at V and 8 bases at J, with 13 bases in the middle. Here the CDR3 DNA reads TGCGCCAGCAGTGAGTCGGGGACTTGGCGGGAAAAACTGTTTTTT. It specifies CASSESGTWREKLFF.

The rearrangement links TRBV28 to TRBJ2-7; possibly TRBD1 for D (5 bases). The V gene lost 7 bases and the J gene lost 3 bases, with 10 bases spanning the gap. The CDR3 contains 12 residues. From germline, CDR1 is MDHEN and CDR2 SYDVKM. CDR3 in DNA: TGTGCCAGCAACTTAGGGGTCTACGAGCAGTACTTC. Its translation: CASNLGVYEQYF.

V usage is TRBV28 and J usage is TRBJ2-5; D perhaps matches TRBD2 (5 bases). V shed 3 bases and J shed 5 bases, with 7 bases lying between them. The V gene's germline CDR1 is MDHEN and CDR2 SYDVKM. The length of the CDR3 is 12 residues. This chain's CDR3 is CASSFRGETQYF. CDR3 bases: TGTGCCAGCAGTTTCCGAGGGGAGACCCAGTACTTC.

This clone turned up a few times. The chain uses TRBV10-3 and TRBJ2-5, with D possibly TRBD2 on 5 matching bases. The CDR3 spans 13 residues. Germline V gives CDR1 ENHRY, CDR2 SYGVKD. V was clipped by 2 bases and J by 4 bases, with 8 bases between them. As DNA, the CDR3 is TGTGCCATCAGTGAGAATGAGGGAGAGACCCAGTACTTC. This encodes CAISENEGETQYF.

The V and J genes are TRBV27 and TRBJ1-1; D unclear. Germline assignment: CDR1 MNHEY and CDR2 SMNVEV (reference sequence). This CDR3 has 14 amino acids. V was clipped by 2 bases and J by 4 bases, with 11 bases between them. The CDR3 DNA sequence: TGTGCCAGCAGTTTAAGGTTCGGGATCACTGAAGCTTTCTTT. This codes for CASSLRFGITEAFF.

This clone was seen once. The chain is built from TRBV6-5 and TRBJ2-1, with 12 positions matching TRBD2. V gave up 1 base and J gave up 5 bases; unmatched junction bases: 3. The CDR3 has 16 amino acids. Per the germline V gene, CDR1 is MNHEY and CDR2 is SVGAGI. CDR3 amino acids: CASSYLGLAGHNEQFF. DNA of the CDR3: TGTGCCAGCAGTTACTTGGGACTAGCGGGCCACAATGAGCAGTTCTTC.

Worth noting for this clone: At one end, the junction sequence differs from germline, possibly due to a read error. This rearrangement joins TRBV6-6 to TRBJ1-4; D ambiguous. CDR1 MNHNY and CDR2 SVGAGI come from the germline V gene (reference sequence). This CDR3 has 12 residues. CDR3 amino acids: CASRHSPEELFF. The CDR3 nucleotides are TGTGCCAGCAGACACAGCCCTGAAGAACTGTTTTTT.

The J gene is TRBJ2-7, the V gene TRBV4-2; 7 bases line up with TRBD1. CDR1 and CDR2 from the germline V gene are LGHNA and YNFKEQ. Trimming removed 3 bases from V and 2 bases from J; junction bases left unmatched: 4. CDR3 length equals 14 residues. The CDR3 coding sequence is TGTGCCAGCAGCCAGACAGGGCAGGCCTACGAGCAGTACTTC. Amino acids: CASSQTGQAYEQYF.

CDR3 DNA: TGCGCCAGCAGTCCCTCAGGGTTCGAGGCCCTCCACTTT. As protein: CASSPSGFEALHF. V and J are TRBV10-1 and TRBJ1-6; tentatively, D is TRBD1 (5 bases). The CDR3 has 13 residues. The V gene lost 5 bases and the J gene lost 14 bases, with 16 bases spanning the gap. Germline CDR1 WNHNN, CDR2 SYGVQD (reference sequence).

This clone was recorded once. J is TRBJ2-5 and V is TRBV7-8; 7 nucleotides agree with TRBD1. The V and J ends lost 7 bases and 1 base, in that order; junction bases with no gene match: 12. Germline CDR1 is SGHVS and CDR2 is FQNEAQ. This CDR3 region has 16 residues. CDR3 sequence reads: CASTLGTAKTQETQYF. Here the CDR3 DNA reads TGTGCCAGCACCTTGGGGACAGCGAAGACCCAAGAGACCCAGTACTTC.

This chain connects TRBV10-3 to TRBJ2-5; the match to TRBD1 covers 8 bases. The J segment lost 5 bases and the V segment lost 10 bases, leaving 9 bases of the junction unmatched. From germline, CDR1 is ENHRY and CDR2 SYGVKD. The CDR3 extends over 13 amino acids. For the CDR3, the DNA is TGTGCCACAGGAATGACAGGGGTCGAGACCCAGTACTTC. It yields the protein CATGMTGVETQYF.

In DNA form, the CDR3 reads TGTGCCAGCAGTGCCCTCGGGACTGGTGGAAACACCATATATTTT. Translating gives CASSALGTGGNTIYF. The chain employs TRBV28 and TRBJ1-3; a possible D gene is TRBD1 (5 bases). The CDR3 runs to 15 residues. Germline values: CDR1 MDHEN, CDR2 SYDVKM. V lost 5 bases and J 3 bases, leaving 14 bases between the germline ends.

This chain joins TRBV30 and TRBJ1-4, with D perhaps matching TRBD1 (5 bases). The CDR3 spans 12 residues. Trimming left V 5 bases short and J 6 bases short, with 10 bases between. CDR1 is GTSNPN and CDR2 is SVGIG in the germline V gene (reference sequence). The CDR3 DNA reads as TGTGCCTGGGCCCAGACAGATGAAAAACTGTTTTTT. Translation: CAWAQTDEKLFF.

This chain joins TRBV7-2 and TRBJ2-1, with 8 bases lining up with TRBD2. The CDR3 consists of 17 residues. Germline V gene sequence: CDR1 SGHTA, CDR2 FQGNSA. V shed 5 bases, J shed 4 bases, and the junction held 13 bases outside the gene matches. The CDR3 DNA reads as TGTGCCAGCAGCCCCGGTCGTTTTGGGACTAGTTACAATGAGCAGTTCTTC. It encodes CASSPGRFGTSYNEQFF.

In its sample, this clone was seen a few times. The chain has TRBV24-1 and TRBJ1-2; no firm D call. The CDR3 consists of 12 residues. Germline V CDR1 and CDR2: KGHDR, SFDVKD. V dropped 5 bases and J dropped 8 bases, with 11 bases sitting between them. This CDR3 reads CATSGRPGGYTF. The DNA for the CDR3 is TGTGCCACCAGTGGCCGACCGGGAGGCTACACCTTC.

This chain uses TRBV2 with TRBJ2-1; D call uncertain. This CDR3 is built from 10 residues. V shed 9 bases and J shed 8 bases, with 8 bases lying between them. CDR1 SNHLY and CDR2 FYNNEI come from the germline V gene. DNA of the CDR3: TGTGCCAGTACACACCATGAGCAGTTCTTC. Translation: CASTHHEQFF.

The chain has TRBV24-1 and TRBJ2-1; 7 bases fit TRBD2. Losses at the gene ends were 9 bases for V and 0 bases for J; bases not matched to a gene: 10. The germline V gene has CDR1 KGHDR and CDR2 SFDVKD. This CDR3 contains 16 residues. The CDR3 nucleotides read TGTGCCACCCGTAGCGGGCCTACGAGCTCCTACAATGAGCAGTTCTTC. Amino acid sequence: CATRSGPTSSYNEQFF.

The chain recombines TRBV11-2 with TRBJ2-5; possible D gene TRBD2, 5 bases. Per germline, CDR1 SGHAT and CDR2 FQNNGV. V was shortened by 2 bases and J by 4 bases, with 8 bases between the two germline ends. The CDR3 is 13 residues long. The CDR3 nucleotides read TGTGCCAGCAGCTTAACGGGGTTAGAGACCCAGTACTTC. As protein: CASSLTGLETQYF.

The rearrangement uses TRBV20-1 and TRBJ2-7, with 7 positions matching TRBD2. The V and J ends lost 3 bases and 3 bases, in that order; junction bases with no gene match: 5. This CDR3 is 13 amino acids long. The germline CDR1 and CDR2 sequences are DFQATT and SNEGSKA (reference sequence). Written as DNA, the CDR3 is TGCAGTGCTAGTGTGGGGGGGGACTACGAGCAGTACTTC. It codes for CSASVGGDYEQYF.

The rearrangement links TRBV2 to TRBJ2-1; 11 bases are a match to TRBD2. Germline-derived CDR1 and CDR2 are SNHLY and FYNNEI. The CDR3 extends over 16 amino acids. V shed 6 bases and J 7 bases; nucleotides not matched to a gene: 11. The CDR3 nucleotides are TGTGCCAGCAGGGGGGGCCGGATAGCGGGAGGGAATGAGCAGTTCTTC. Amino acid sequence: CASRGGRIAGGNEQFF.

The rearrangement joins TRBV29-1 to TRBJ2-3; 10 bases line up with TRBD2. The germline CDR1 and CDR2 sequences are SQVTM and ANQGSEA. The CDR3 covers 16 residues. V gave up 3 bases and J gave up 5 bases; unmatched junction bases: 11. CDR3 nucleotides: TGCAGCGTTGAGGGTTGGCTAGCGGGAGCCATAGATACGCAGTATTTT. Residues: CSVEGWLAGAIDTQYF.

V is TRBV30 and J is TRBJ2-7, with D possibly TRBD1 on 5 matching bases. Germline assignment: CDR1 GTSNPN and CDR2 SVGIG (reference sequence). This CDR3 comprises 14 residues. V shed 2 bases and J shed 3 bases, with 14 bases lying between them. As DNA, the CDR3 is TGTGCCTGGAGTCGAGGTGGGGCCCTCTACGAGCAGTACTTC. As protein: CAWSRGGALYEQYF.